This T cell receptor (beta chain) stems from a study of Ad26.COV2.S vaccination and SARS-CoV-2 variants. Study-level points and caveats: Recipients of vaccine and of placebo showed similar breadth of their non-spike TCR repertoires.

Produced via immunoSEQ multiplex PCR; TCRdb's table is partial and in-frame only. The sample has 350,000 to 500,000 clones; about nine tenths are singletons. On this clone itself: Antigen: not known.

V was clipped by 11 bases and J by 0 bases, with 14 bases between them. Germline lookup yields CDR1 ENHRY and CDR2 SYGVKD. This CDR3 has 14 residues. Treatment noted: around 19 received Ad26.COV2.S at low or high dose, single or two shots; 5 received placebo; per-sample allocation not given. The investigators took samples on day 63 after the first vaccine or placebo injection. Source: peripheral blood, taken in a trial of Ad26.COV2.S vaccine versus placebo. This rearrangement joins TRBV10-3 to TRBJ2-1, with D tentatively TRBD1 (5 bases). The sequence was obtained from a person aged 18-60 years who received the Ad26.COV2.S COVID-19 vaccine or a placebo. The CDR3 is CAVQTESSYNEQFF. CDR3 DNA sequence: TGTGCCGTCCAGACAGAGTCCTCCTACAATGAGCAGTTCTTC.